The T cell receptor (beta chain) described here comes from a study of OX40 agonist ivuxolimab in advanced cancers. Study at large: Subjects had a mean age of about 65 years, with a range of about 23 to 85; approximately 83% were male. Checkpoint inhibitors had been given previously to about 38% of patients.

Sequencing was performed with immunoSEQ multiplex PCR; in TCRdb, only in-frame clones are kept and a portion is missing. Of 65,000 to 80,000 clones detected, 84% appear once; the ten largest clones hold around 0.51%. A note on this clone: Antigen unknown.

The V gene lost 5 bases and the J gene lost 2 bases, with 12 bases spanning the gap. Per germline, CDR1 PRHDT and CDR2 FYEKMQ (reference sequence). The CDR3 contains 14 residues. Overall study results and limits: At 0.1-3.0 mg/kg, partial responders had clonal expansion among the lowest observed.

The sequence was collected from an adult with an advanced solid tumor such as melanoma, head and neck, liver or kidney cancer. Sequencing was performed on CD4+ or CD8+ T cells sorted from blood, taken in a trial of the OX40 agonist ivuxolimab. The J gene is TRBJ1-2, the V gene TRBV13; D is possibly TRBD1 (5 bases). The CDR3 DNA is TGTGCCAGCAGCCATATCGGACACAACTATGGCTACACCTTC. Translation: CASSHIGHNYGYTF.